The present entry profiles one T cell receptor beta chain with its context. Donors included only healthy HIV-negative adults lacking recent acute infections or vaccinations. The data stem from a study of shared clonotypes between healthy human individuals. Across the study: Sampling drew on donors who were two women and a few men aged 18 to 49.

The V and J ends lost 2 bases and 5 bases respectively, with 7 bases between them. This CDR3 region has 13 residues. Germline CDR1 reads KGHSH; CDR2 reads LQKENI. The assay was carried out at the deep level. Here immunoSEQ multiplex PCR was the method, and the copy in TCRdb shows in-frame clones only, minus some. The sample includes about 980,000 clones, 76% of them seen just once. The chain recombines TRBV18 with TRBJ2-1, with D unclear. Sequences were obtained from memory CD4+ T cells sorted from blood. Stated subset: CD45RA-negative fraction. The sequence came from a man aged 18 to 30 in good health. This chain's CDR3 is CASSPGANNEQFF. CDR3 coding DNA: TGTGCCAGCTCACCAGGAGCGAACAATGAGCAGTTCTTC. The full variable domain, rest sourced from reference TRBV18 and TRBJ2-1, is NAGVMQNPRHLVRRRGQEARLRCSPMKGHSHVYWYRQLPEEGLKFMVYLQKENIIDESGMPKERFSAEFPKEGPSILRIQQVVRGDSAAYFCASSPGANNEQFFGPGTRLTVL.